The T cell receptor (beta chain) described here comes from a study of blood T cell repertoires in COVID-19. Study background: The analysed material was cDNA or gDNA that came from T cells, B-cell-depleted T cells, or PBMCs.

Germline CDR1 is MNHEY and CDR2 is SVGAGI. This CDR3 contains 12 residues. Trimming removed 6 bases at V and 8 bases at J, with 13 bases between. Authors' processing steps: Nucleated cell number was recorded as an estimate derived from reference gene primer amplification. TCRdb keeps only in-frame clones here, not all; method: immunoSEQ multiplex PCR. The V and J calls and clone size come from that table; D and trimming were worked out from the DNA. This sample yields roughly 140,000 clones, of which over 80% are seen a single time; more than 5% belongs to the top ten. The chain links TRBV6-5 to TRBJ1-2; D is unclear. The origin of this receptor is a middle-aged woman who had recovered from COVID-19. The sequenced material came from PBMCs or T cells enriched from blood (not recorded which). The CDR3 protein is CASRTRSRGYTF. The CDR3 DNA is TGTGCCAGCAGAACCAGGTCGCGCGGCTACACCTTC.